These 24 T cell receptor beta chains came from one sample sequenced in a study of cytomegalovirus exposure and HLA in healthy donors. With 60 Vbeta and 13 Jbeta primers, the PCR was carried out. TCRdb's table, derived via immunoSEQ multiplex PCR, lists solely in-frame clones and lacks some. The repertoire consists of about 180,000 clones, with around 81% occurring once and the leading ten covering more than 5%. The sample consisted of PBMCs. The receptors derive from a man aged 35 to 55 in good health and CMV-seronegative.

The chain combines TRBV28 with TRBJ2-7, with D possibly TRBD2 on 6 matching bases. V lost 3 bases to trimming and J lost 3 bases, with 15 bases between them. This CDR3 comprises 15 residues. Germline CDR1 reads MDHEN; CDR2 reads SYDVKM. CDR3 in amino acids: CASSFEWASVYEQYF. CDR3 DNA: TGTGCCAGCAGTTTTGAGTGGGCTAGCGTCTACGAGCAGTACTTC.

The genes are TRBV9 and TRBJ2-7; 10 bases are a match to TRBD2. V lost 0 bases, J lost 3 bases, and 3 bases stayed unmatched. Germline assignment: CDR1 SGDLS and CDR2 YYNGEE. The CDR3 has 15 amino acids. CDR3 coding DNA: TGTGCCAGCAGCGTAGAGAGCGGGGGGGACTACGAGCAGTACTTC. Translation gives CASSVESGGDYEQYF.

This clone was detected only a few times. This chain links TRBV12-5 with TRBJ2-3; 8 bases are a match to TRBD1. The germline gives CDR1 LGHNT, CDR2 FRNRAP. The CDR3 is 16 residues long. Trimming at V came to 5 bases and at J to 3 bases, leaving 10 bases not matched to a gene. The CDR3 DNA sequence: TGTGCTAGTGGTGGGACGGACAGGGCAAGGACAGATACGCAGTATTTT. Protein: CASGGTDRARTDTQYF.

V usage is TRBV5-1 and J usage is TRBJ2-7, with D perhaps matching TRBD1 (6 bases). Germline CDR1 is SGHRS and CDR2 is YFSETQ. The CDR3 has 17 amino acids. With 4 bases removed from V and 3 bases from J, the gap between germline ends came to 23 bases. The CDR3 nucleotides read TGCGCCAGCAGCATGCGGACAGACGGCTTTTCACACTACGAGCAGTACTTC. It yields the protein CASSMRTDGFSHYEQYF.

This chain links TRBV6-5 with TRBJ1-2; TRBD1 agrees at 7 bases. Losses at the gene ends were 6 bases for V and 3 bases for J; bases not matched to a gene: 7. Germline V lookup: CDR1 MNHEY, CDR2 SVGAGI. CDR3 length equals 14 residues. The CDR3 sequence: CASRGSQGDYGYTF. CDR3 nucleotide sequence: TGTGCCAGCAGGGGTTCCCAGGGGGACTATGGCTACACCTTC.

The chain links TRBV2 to TRBJ1-1; D gene uncertain. Germline assignment: CDR1 SNHLY and CDR2 FYNNEI. Deletions cut 8 bases from V and 7 bases from J, with 11 bases between. CDR3 length equals 11 residues. The CDR3 coding sequence is TGTGCCAGCGAGGAATTCAGTGAAGCTTTCTTT. Encoded protein: CASEEFSEAFF.

This clone was seen only a few times. The chain joins TRBV25-1 to TRBJ2-5, with 9 bases identical to TRBD1. CDR1 and CDR2 (germline): MGHDK, SYGVNS. J gave up 4 bases and V 2 bases, and 11 bases lay outside the gene matches. The CDR3 runs 17 residues. The CDR3 here is CASSEGTGFTWGETQYF. For the CDR3, the DNA is TGTGCCAGCAGTGAAGGGACAGGGTTCACTTGGGGAGAGACCCAGTACTTC.

This chain uses TRBV18 with TRBJ1-1; no definite D call. Between the trimmed V and J ends, which lost 6 bases and 1 base, there was a span of 3 bases. This CDR3 region has 11 residues. Germline V gene data show CDR1 as KGHSH and CDR2 as LQKENI. The CDR3: CASSRNTEAFF. CDR3 coding DNA: TGTGCCAGCTCCCGGAACACTGAAGCTTTCTTT. Together with reference TRBV18 and TRBJ1-1, the CDR3 gives the full variable domain: NAGVMQNPRHLVRRRGQEARLRCSPMKGHSHVYWYRQLPEEGLKFMVYLQKENIIDESGMPKERFSAEFPKEGPSILRIQQVVRGDSAAYFCASSRNTEAFFGQGTRLTVV.

This chain joins TRBV5-1 and TRBJ1-1; unclear D gene. V was trimmed by 0 bases and J by 3 bases, leaving 6 bases between them. Germline V gene data show CDR1 as SGHRS and CDR2 as YFSETQ. This CDR3 has 13 residues. CDR3 DNA: TGCGCCAGCAGCTTGGTCGGGGACACTGAAGCTTTCTTT. It translates to CASSLVGDTEAFF.

There are a few counts of this clone. The chain carries TRBV4-3 and TRBJ1-1; maybe TRBD1 (6 bases). Germline-derived CDR1 and CDR2 are LGHNA and YSLEER. The V and J ends lost 0 bases and 0 bases respectively, with 11 bases between them. This CDR3 comprises 16 residues. The chain's CDR3 is CASSQEWGTLNTEAFF. DNA of the CDR3: TGCGCCAGCAGCCAAGAATGGGGGACACTGAACACTGAAGCTTTCTTT.

V gene TRBV10-3 combines with J gene TRBJ1-4, with 7 positions matching TRBD1. This CDR3 has 13 residues. Germline CDR1 ENHRY, CDR2 SYGVKD. Trimming took 4 bases from V and 5 from J; bases not matched to a gene: 1. Here the CDR3 DNA reads TGTGCCATCAGTGGGGGACAGAATGAAAAACTGTTTTTT. Its translation: CAISGGQNEKLFF.

The V and J genes are TRBV7-2 and TRBJ2-5; 11 nucleotides match TRBD1. Germline V gives CDR1 SGHTA, CDR2 FQGNSA. The length of the CDR3 is 15 residues. V was pared by 4 bases and J by 5 bases, with 6 bases of the junction left unmatched. Here the CDR3 DNA reads TGTGCCAGCAGCTCTCCGGGACAGGGGGTTGAGACCCAGTACTTC. Its translation: CASSSPGQGVETQYF.

V and J are TRBV30 and TRBJ2-1; 9 bases map to TRBD2. The V gene's germline CDR1 is GTSNPN and CDR2 SVGIG (reference sequence). Trimming at V came to 0 bases and at J to 0 bases, leaving 9 bases not matched to a gene. The CDR3 covers 18 residues. This CDR3 reads CAWSVWRLAASSYNEQFF. The DNA for the CDR3 is TGTGCCTGGAGTGTATGGCGACTAGCGGCCAGCTCCTACAATGAGCAGTTCTTC.

V is TRBV5-8 and J is TRBJ2-3, with TRBD1 identical over 8 bases. V gave up 4 bases and J gave up 3 bases; unmatched junction bases: 13. Germline loops: CDR1 SGHTS, CDR2 YDEGEE. This CDR3 has 17 amino acids. The CDR3 loop is CASSQWGTGRGTDTQYF. CDR3 sequence (DNA): TGTGCCAGCAGCCAATGGGGGACAGGCCGCGGGACAGATACGCAGTATTTT.

CDR3 sequence: CAISEALNEQFF. As DNA, the CDR3 is TGTGCCATCAGTGAGGCGTTGAATGAGCAGTTCTTC. This chain connects TRBV10-3 to TRBJ2-1, with D hard to call. Germline V CDR1 and CDR2: ENHRY, SYGVKD. The CDR3 covers 12 residues. Trimming stripped 2 bases from V and 7 bases from J, with 6 bases between.

A few counts support this clone. The gene calls are TRBV25-1 and TRBJ2-3, with TRBD2 identical over 11 bases. The CDR3 is 17 amino acids. J gave up 6 bases and V 4 bases, and 12 bases lay outside the gene matches. Germline CDR1 is MGHDK and CDR2 is SYGVNS. The CDR3 sequence: CASSAEGTSGHKDTQYF. As DNA, the CDR3 is TGTGCCAGCAGTGCGGAAGGGACTAGCGGTCACAAGGATACGCAGTATTTT.

The chain carries TRBV10-1 and TRBJ2-2, with 16 bases fitting TRBD2. The CDR3 sequence is 19 residues long. V shed 4 bases and J 3 bases; nucleotides not matched to a gene: 8. CDR1 WNHNN and CDR2 SYGVQD come from the germline V gene (reference sequence). Here the CDR3 DNA reads TGCGCCAGCAGTGGGGAGGGACTAGCGGGAGGGCCGGACACCGGGGAGCTGTTTTTT. The encoded protein is CASSGEGLAGGPDTGELFF.

A word on this clone: Germline is not matched at one junction end, which may reflect a read error. V is TRBV7-9 and J is TRBJ2-7, with D unclear. CDR1 SEHNR and CDR2 FQNEAQ come from the germline V gene (reference sequence). The CDR3 runs to 12 residues. CDR3 sequence reads: CSSSAPTDEQYF. CDR3 nucleotides: TGTTCCAGCAGCGCTCCTACCGACGAGCAGTACTTC.

V usage is TRBV19 and J usage is TRBJ2-7; a weak D match, TRBD2 (5 bases). Germline V lookup: CDR1 LNHDA, CDR2 SQIVND (reference sequence). Between the trimmed V and J ends, which lost 10 bases and 2 bases, there was a span of 15 bases. The CDR3 length is 13 residues. CDR3 DNA: TGTGCCATCAGAGGGAAATCCACCTACGAGCAGTACTTC. It encodes CAIRGKSTYEQYF.

This clone was detected a few times. This chain links TRBV9 with TRBJ1-4; D may be TRBD1 (5 bases). With 4 bases removed from V and 3 bases from J, the gap between germline ends came to 16 bases. The CDR3 length is 16 residues. The germline gives CDR1 SGDLS, CDR2 YYNGEE. CDR3 nucleotide sequence: TGTGCCAGCAGCCCCCACTGGGGCGGCTCTAATGAAAAACTGTTTTTT. Translation gives CASSPHWGGSNEKLFF.

In this sample, this clone turned up a few times. This chain uses TRBV6-1 with TRBJ2-7; 8 bases are shared with TRBD1. Germline-derived CDR1 and CDR2 are MNHNS and SASEGT. The length of the CDR3 is 14 residues. After removal of 6 bases from V and 7 bases from J, the junction contained 11 bases not matched to a gene. The CDR3 nucleotides read TGTGCCAGCAGGGATCCCAGGGGGCCGGGGGAGCAGTACTTC. It is translated as CASRDPRGPGEQYF.

The J gene is TRBJ2-7, the V gene TRBV29-1; 9 bases fit TRBD2. This CDR3 region has 12 residues. The germline V gene has CDR1 SQVTM and CDR2 ANQGSEA. The V segment lost 5 bases and the J segment 7 bases; nucleotides outside the gene matches: 6. In DNA, the CDR3 is TGCAGCGTTTCTAGCGGGAATGGGGAGCAGTACTTC. The encoded protein is CSVSSGNGEQYF.

This sequence joins TRBV5-1 and TRBJ2-6; 7 bases are shared with TRBD1. This CDR3 comprises 18 residues. The trim removed 0 bases at V and 1 base at J, leaving 7 bases unmatched. In germline, CDR1 is SGHRS, CDR2 YFSETQ. CDR3 sequence reads: CASSLADRARSGANVLTF. As DNA, the CDR3 is TGCGCCAGCAGCTTGGCTGACAGGGCGAGGTCTGGGGCCAACGTCCTGACTTTC.

This chain links TRBV7-9 with TRBJ2-7; D possibly corresponds to TRBD1 (5 bases). V gave up 3 bases and J gave up 2 bases, with 8 bases separating them. This CDR3 is built from 13 residues. Germline lookup yields CDR1 SEHNR and CDR2 FQNEAQ (reference sequence). The CDR3 spells CASSFPDTYEQYF. For the CDR3, the DNA is TGTGCCAGCAGCTTCCCGGACACCTACGAGCAGTACTTC. The full variable domain, with the rest looked up from reference TRBV7-9 and TRBJ2-7, is DTGVSQNPRHKITKRGQNVTFRCDPISEHNRLYWYRQTLGQGPEFLTYFQNEAQLEKSRLLSDRFSAERPKGSFSTLEIQRTEQGDSAMYLCASSFPDTYEQYFGPGTRLTVT.